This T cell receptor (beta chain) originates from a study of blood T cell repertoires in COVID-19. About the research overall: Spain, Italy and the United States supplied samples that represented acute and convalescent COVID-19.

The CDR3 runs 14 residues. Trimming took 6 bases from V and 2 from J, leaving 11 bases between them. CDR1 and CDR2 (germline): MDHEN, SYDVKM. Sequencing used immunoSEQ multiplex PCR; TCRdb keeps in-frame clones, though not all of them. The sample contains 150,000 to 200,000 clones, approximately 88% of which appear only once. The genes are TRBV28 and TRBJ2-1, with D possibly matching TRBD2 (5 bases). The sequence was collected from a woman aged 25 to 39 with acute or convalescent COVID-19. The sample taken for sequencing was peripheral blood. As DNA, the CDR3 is TGTGCCAGCAGGTGGGTGCGGGCCTACAATGAGCAGTTCTTC. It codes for CASRWVRAYNEQFF.